The TCR beta chain described here comes from a study of response to subunit inactivated influenza vaccine. After removal of 3 bases from V and 3 bases from J, the junction contained 10 bases not matched to a gene. The CDR3 is 17 amino acids. Germline V CDR1 and CDR2: MGHRA, YSYEKL. General study findings and limits: The study's authors posited that every seasonal influenza vaccination enlists few new T cells.

About this clonotype itself: Its specificity is unknown.

TCRdb used MiXCR to reprocess the RT-PCR reads, holding one entry per CDR3 protein. Altogether 450,000 to 600,000 distinct CDR3 sequences are present, 6.5% to 8% being singletons, with the ten largest covering about an eighth. The TCR sequence derives from a man between 50 and 75 years old who received an inactivated influenza vaccine. Sample: PBMCs from blood, taken around 25 months after vaccination. The V gene is TRBV4-1, the J gene TRBJ2-3, with TRBD2 identical over 9 bases. CDR3 in amino acids: CASSHTPSSGGTDTQYF. The CDR3 DNA is TGCGCCAGCAGCCATACACCCTCGAGCGGGGGGACAGATACGCAGTATTTT.